This is a list of T cell receptor beta chains from one sample in a study of blood T cell repertoires in COVID-19. Assay used: immunoSEQ multiplex PCR; TCRdb lists only in-frame clones, some missing. The sample contains about 150,000 clones, approximately 79% of which appear only once. Sequencing used PBMCs or T cells enriched from blood (not recorded which). The origin of the receptors is a man in his forties or fifties who had recovered from COVID-19. The CDR3 runs from the conserved cysteine through the conserved F or W. Each record gives: D gene, clone size, J gene, V gene, CDR3 length, CDR3 DNA, CDR3 protein. D genes are given only for firm matches. For some rows the clone size is stated as once, few or many, or as a class when expanded; others skip it.

>TRBD2|NA|TRBJ2-2|TRBV7-2|15
TGTGCCAGCAGCCATCGACTAGCGGGGGCCGGGGAGCTGTTTTTT
CASSHRLAGAGELFF
>NA|NA|TRBJ2-1|TRBV5-4|12
TGTGCCAGCAGCGGGGGGGCAGGTGAGCAGTTCTTC
CASSGGAGEQFF
>TRBD1|NA|TRBJ2-1|TRBV7-2|15
TGTGCCAGCAGCTTAGGGACAGGATCCTACAATGAGCAGTTCTTC
CASSLGTGSYNEQFF
>NA|NA|TRBJ2-3|TRBV12-3/TRBV12-4|13
TGTGCCAGCAGTTTAGACACCACAGATACGCAGTATTTT
CASSLDTTDTQYF
>NA|NA|TRBJ2-7|TRBV7-2|15
TGTGCCAGCAGCACTGGGCCAGGGATGGCCTACGAGCAGTACTTC
CASSTGPGMAYEQYF
>NA|NA|TRBJ1-2|TRBV18|13
TGTGCCAGCTCCTGGGGCTCCGGCTATGGCTACACCTTC
CASSWGSGYGYTF
>NA|NA|TRBJ1-6|TRBV3-1/TRBV3-2|17
TGTGCCAGCAGCCGCGGAGGGATGAGCTCCTATAATTCACCCCTCCACTTT
CASSRGGMSSYNSPLHF
>TRBD1|NA|TRBJ1-1|TRBV13|15
TGTGCCAGCAGCGGACGGACAGGGAGTGACACTGAAGCTTTCTTT
CASSGRTGSDTEAFF
>TRBD2|NA|TRBJ2-3|TRBV7-2|18
TGTGCCAGCAGCTATCTGGTACCTAGCGGCCTAGGAGGAGATACGCAGTATTTT
CASSYLVPSGLGGDTQYF
>TRBD1|once|TRBJ1-2|TRBV2|16
TGTGCCAGCAGTCCAGGGGGCAGCCGAAATATTTATGGCTACACCTTC
CASSPGGSRNIYGYTF
>NA|once|TRBJ2-2|TRBV11-3|15
TGTGCCAGCAGAGAACAGAACGCGAACACCGGGGAGCTGTTTTTT
CASREQNANTGELFF
>NA|NA|TRBJ1-1|TRBV6-5|12
TGTGCCAGCAGTTACTCCAGGGGTGAAGCTTTCTTT
CASSYSRGEAFF
>TRBD2|once|TRBJ2-7|TRBV4-3|15
TGCGCCAGCAGTCCCAATTCGGGGGGGACCTACGAGCAGTACTTC
CASSPNSGGTYEQYF
>TRBD1|once|TRBJ1-2|TRBV29-1|13
TGCAGCACAGGGACAGGGACGGAGTATGGCTACACCTTC
CSTGTGTEYGYTF
>TRBD1|NA|TRBJ1-6|TRBV6-2/TRBV6-3|17
TGTGCCAGCAGTTTTATCTCCGGACAGGCGAATAATTCACCCCTCCACTTT
CASSFISGQANNSPLHF
>TRBD1|NA|TRBJ2-2|TRBV14|16
TGTGCCAGCAGCCAATACTACAGGGGGCGCAGCGGGGAGCTGTTTTTT
CASSQYYRGRSGELFF
>TRBD1|NA|TRBJ1-2|TRBV5-5|15
TGTGCCAGCAGCACGAGACAGGGGCCCCCTCGTGGCTACACCTTC
CASSTRQGPPRGYTF
>NA|NA|TRBJ1-1|TRBV7-9|15
TGTGCCAGCAGCTCCCCCTCAGGGGTAAACACTGAAGCTTTCTTT
CASSSPSGVNTEAFF
>TRBD2|NA|TRBJ2-2|TRBV7-2|15
TGTGCCAGCAGCTTAATGGCGGGGGGGCTCGGGGAGCTGTTTTTT
CASSLMAGGLGELFF
>TRBD1|once|TRBJ1-2|TRBV4-1|15
TGCGCCAGCAGCCGGGGCCCAGGGGGGAGCTATGGCTACACCTTC
CASSRGPGGSYGYTF
>NA|NA|TRBJ1-4|TRBV2|14
TGTGCCAAGAGCAGTACAGGGTTCCGGGAAAAACTGTTTTTT
CAKSSTGFREKLFF
>NA|NA|TRBJ2-5|TRBV2|13
TGTGCCAGCAGCTATGACAGCCAAGAGACCCAGTACTTC
CASSYDSQETQYF
>NA|NA|TRBJ2-7|TRBV9|14
TGTGCCAGCAGCCCCCGGGACTCCGCCTACGAGCAGTACTTC
CASSPRDSAYEQYF
>NA|once|TRBJ2-7|TRBV5-1|15
TGCGCCAGCAGCCCCATCCGGGGGGCCGCCTACGAGCAGTACTTC
CASSPIRGAAYEQYF
>TRBD1|NA|TRBJ1-3|TRBV5-4|14
TGTGCCAGTGGACAGGGGGCGGATGGAAACACCATATATTTT
CASGQGADGNTIYF
>NA|NA|TRBJ1-1|TRBV2|13
TGTGCCAGCAGTCTAGTAGAGGGCACTGAAGCTTTCTTT
CASSLVEGTEAFF
>TRBD1|NA|TRBJ2-3|TRBV7-2|14
TGTGCCAGCAGCTTAGTGGCAGGGGGAGATACGCAGTATTTT
CASSLVAGGDTQYF